Each of the 27 T cell receptor beta chains below was sequenced from the same sample in a study of regulatory T cells in long-lasting Graves disease. The time point is: newly diagnosed GD, antithyroid drugs for less than 3 months. Construction of the TCR library relied on RNA isolated from PBMCs. iRepertoire HTBI primers and Arm-PCR of CDR3 regions built TCR beta libraries. TCRdb itself ran the multiplex PCR reads through MiXCR, one entry per CDR3 protein. The repertoire consists of under 300,000 distinct CDR3 sequences, with 20% to 25% occurring once and the leading ten covering approximately 15%. The source was peripheral blood mononuclear cells (PBMCs), collected at new diagnosis, from a patient treated with antithyroid drugs. The receptors here all came from a female donor with Graves disease.

V is TRBV3-1 and J is TRBJ2-5; D uncertain. V shed 7 bases and J shed 5 bases, with 8 bases lying between them. Germline-derived CDR1 and CDR2 are LGHDT and YNNKEL (reference sequence). The length of the CDR3 is 11 residues. The CDR3 bases are TGTGCCAGCACAAGAATGGAGACCCAGTACTTC. It is translated as CASTRMETQYF.

The table lists this clonotype with a few counts. The rearrangement uses TRBV6-2 or TRBV6-3 and TRBJ2-2; 10 bases agree with TRBD2. The CDR3 is 18 residues long. V was clipped by 2 bases and J by 2 bases; unmatched bases: 8. Germline CDR1 is MNHEY and CDR2 is SVGEGT. DNA of the CDR3: TGTGCCAGCAGTTACGCACCACTAGCGGGGCTTAACACCGGGGAGCTGTTTTTT. Protein: CASSYAPLAGLNTGELFF.

This clonotype was counted ten times or more. This chain joins TRBV20-1 and TRBJ2-3; no clear D gene. This CDR3 spans 13 amino acids. Trimming removed 1 base from V and 3 bases from J, with 8 bases in between. Germline CDR1 and CDR2: DFQATT and SNEGSKA (reference sequence). CDR3 coding DNA: TGCAGTGCTAGAGTCCCTCAGACAGATACGCAGTATTTT. As protein: CSARVPQTDTQYF.

A word on this clonotype: With only one base between it and a far larger clone, this is likely a read error. The conserved final phenylalanine or tryptophan is absent from the CDR3, which likely points to a read error. V and J are TRBV2 and TRBJ2-1, with 9 bases matching TRBD2. Germline CDR1 SNHLY, CDR2 FYNNEI. This CDR3 spans 15 amino acids. V lost 6 bases, J lost 5 bases, and 8 bases stayed unmatched. The CDR3 sequence: CASSLLLAGNNEQFL. The CDR3 DNA follows: TGTGCCAGCAGCTTGTTGCTAGCGGGAAACAATGAGCAGTTCCTC.

As for this clonotype: With a much larger clone just one base away, this may be a read error. The CDR3 here is CAISERQGSIQPQHF. CDR3 in DNA: TGTGCCATCAGTGAGCGACAGGGGTCAATCCAGCCCCAGCATTTT. This chain links TRBV10-3 with TRBJ1-5; 8 bases agree with TRBD1. The CDR3 sequence is 15 residues long. V lost 2 bases to trimming and J lost 7 bases; unmatched junction nucleotides: 7. Germline assignment: CDR1 ENHRY and CDR2 SYGVKD.

This chain links TRBV6-2 or TRBV6-3 with TRBJ2-5, with 13 bases aligning to TRBD2. The length of the CDR3 is 16 residues. Germline assignment: CDR1 MNHEY and CDR2 SVGEGT. J lost 3 bases, V lost 5 bases, and 6 bases had no gene match. The CDR3 is CASSPRLAGGKETQYF. CDR3 coding DNA: TGTGCCAGCAGTCCCCGACTAGCGGGGGGAAAAGAGACCCAGTACTTC.

Many counts were recorded for this clonotype. This chain links TRBV6-5 with TRBJ2-7; possibly TRBD1 for D (7 bases). The CDR3 consists of 13 residues. Looked up from germline, CDR1 is MNHEY and CDR2 is SVGAGI. Trimming left V 2 bases short and J 7 bases short, with 12 bases between. In DNA form, the CDR3 reads TGTGCCAGCAGTTACGGAGGGGGCCGGGAGCAGTACTTC. This codes for CASSYGGGREQYF.

This clonotype was counted ten times or more. The chain employs TRBV5-1 and TRBJ2-2; 7 nucleotides line up with TRBD2. This CDR3 region has 14 residues. V shed 0 bases and J 7 bases; nucleotides not matched to a gene: 3. Germline CDR1 SGHRS, CDR2 YFSETQ. As DNA, the CDR3 is TGCGCCAGCAGCTTGGGGACTAGTGGCGGGGAGCTGTTTTTT. Translating it yields CASSLGTSGGELFF.

This clonotype has ten or more counts. The chain uses TRBV6-1 and TRBJ1-3; D is unclear. V was shortened by 2 bases and J by 0 bases, with 11 bases between the two germline ends. The CDR3 consists of 16 residues. The germline CDR1 and CDR2 sequences are MNHNS and SASEGT. This CDR3 is CASSEIVTSSGNTIYF. CDR3 nucleotide sequence: TGTGCCAGCAGTGAAATAGTCACGAGCTCTGGAAACACCATATATTTT.

Turning to this clonotype: This sequence may be a read error, since a much larger clone differs from it by one base. The chain recombines TRBV30 with TRBJ2-5, with D possibly TRBD2 on 5 matching bases. Germline V gene data show CDR1 as GTSNPN and CDR2 as SVGIG (reference sequence). CDR3 length: 12 residues. The CDR3 protein is CAGSVTQETQYF. CDR3 bases: TGTGCCGGGAGTGTCACTCAAGAGACCCAGTACTTC.

At least ten counts were recorded for this clonotype. J is TRBJ2-1 and V is TRBV20-1, with 9 bases aligning to TRBD2. Germline V gene data show CDR1 as DFQATT and CDR2 as SNEGSKA (reference sequence). The V and J ends lost 6 bases and 0 bases, in that order; junction bases with no gene match: 9. CDR3 length: 16 amino acids. CDR3 protein: CSAATLSGSSYNEQFF. CDR3 in DNA: TGCAGTGCCGCTACCCTTAGCGGGAGCTCCTACAATGAGCAGTTCTTC.

This clonotype was detected ten times or more. This rearrangement joins TRBV11-3 to TRBJ2-1; 7 nucleotides match TRBD2. With V trimmed by 0 bases and J by 2 bases, 7 bases remained unmatched. Germline V lookup: CDR1 SGHNT, CDR2 YENEEA. CDR3 length equals 17 residues. In DNA form, the CDR3 reads TGTGCCAGCAGCTTAGAACGACAGCGGGGTACCTACAATGAGCAGTTCTTC. Its protein product is CASSLERQRGTYNEQFF. The full variable domain, rest sourced from reference TRBV11-3 and TRBJ2-1, is EAGVVQSPRYKIIEKKQPVAFWCNPISGHNTLYWYLQNLGQGPELLIRYENEEAVDDSQLPKDRFSAERLKGVDSTLKIQPAELGDSAVYLCASSLERQRGTYNEQFFGPGTRLTVL.

There are many counts of this clonotype. The J gene is TRBJ2-7, the V gene TRBV7-2, with TRBD1 matching 8 bases. Trimming at V came to 6 bases and at J to 7 bases, leaving 11 bases not matched to a gene. Germline CDR1 and CDR2: SGHTA and FQGNSA. CDR3 size: 14 residues. CDR3 sequence (DNA): TGTGCCAGCAGAACCCATTCAGGGGGCCGGGAGCAGTACTTC. Residues: CASRTHSGGREQYF.

The chain links TRBV28 to TRBJ2-1; D not resolved. V dropped 3 bases and J dropped 8 bases, with 11 bases sitting between them. This CDR3 has 13 residues. Germline CDR1 and CDR2: MDHEN and SYDVKM. Here the CDR3 DNA reads TGTGCCAGCAGTTTGGATAAAGAGGATGAGCAGTTCTTC. Protein product: CASSLDKEDEQFF.

Many counts were recorded for this clonotype. This rearrangement joins TRBV5-1 to TRBJ1-1, with D hard to call. Per germline, CDR1 SGHRS and CDR2 YFSETQ. Trimming cost V 2 bases and J 5 bases, with 10 bases left between them. This CDR3 region has 13 residues. In DNA form, the CDR3 reads TGCGCCAGCAGCTTTGACCCAAAGACTGAAGCTTTCTTT. Translated, it gives CASSFDPKTEAFF. The variable domain in full, with the rest retrieved from reference TRBV5-1 and TRBJ1-1, is KAGVTQTPRYLIKTRGQQVTLSCSPISGHRSVSWYQQTPGQGLQFLFEYFSETQRNKGNFPGRFSGRQFSNSRSEMNVSTLELGDSALYLCASSFDPKTEAFFGQGTRLTVV.

In this sample, this clonotype turned up once. The chain joins TRBV2 to TRBJ2-1; 9 bases fit TRBD2. CDR1 is SNHLY, CDR2 FYNNEI, per germline. This CDR3 has 13 amino acids. V shed 4 bases and J 15 bases; nucleotides not matched to a gene: 10. For the CDR3, the DNA is TGTGCCAGCAGTGGGGGGACTAGCCAGCTCCCGTTCTTC. Translating it yields CASSGGTSQLPFF.

Comments on this clonotype: A much larger clone sits a single nucleotide away, making a read error possible. The chain is built from TRBV20-1 and TRBJ2-5; TRBD2 matches at 7 bases. Germline CDR1 DFQATT, CDR2 SNEGSKA (reference sequence). The V segment lost 2 bases and the J segment 2 bases; nucleotides outside the gene matches: 2. There are 13 residues in the CDR3. The CDR3 DNA is TGCAGTGCTAGAACAGCGGGACAAGAGACCCAGTACTTC. Its translation is CSARTAGQETQYF.

This clonotype came up a few times. Just one base apart from a much larger clone, this may be a read error. The chain joins TRBV27 to TRBJ2-4, with 14 bases identical to TRBD2. Germline V lookup: CDR1 MNHEY, CDR2 SMNVEV (reference sequence). After removal of 6 bases from V and 3 bases from J, the junction contained 4 bases not matched to a gene. The CDR3 runs to 16 residues. The CDR3 region has the DNA TGTGCCAGCAGCCCGACTAGCGGGGGGGTCAAAAACATTCAGTACTTC. Amino acids: CASSPTSGGVKNIQYF.

This clonotype was found many times. The chain is built from TRBV20-1 and TRBJ2-7, with D perhaps TRBD1 or TRBD2 (5 bases each). Germline V CDR1 and CDR2: DFQATT, SNEGSKA (reference sequence). The CDR3 consists of 14 residues. V was clipped by 2 bases and J by 3 bases, with 14 bases between them. The CDR3 spells CSARTGRRNYEQYF. CDR3 sequence (DNA): TGCAGTGCTAGAACGGGACGTAGGAACTACGAGCAGTACTTC.

This clonotype was observed many times. This chain links TRBV7-2 with TRBJ1-5; 8 bases fit TRBD1. Germline lookup yields CDR1 SGHTA and CDR2 FQGNSA. V was clipped by 2 bases and J by 5 bases; unmatched bases: 5. This CDR3 is built from 15 residues. The CDR3 loop is CASSLFLRGHQPQHF. CDR3 nucleotides: TGTGCCAGCAGCTTATTTCTCAGGGGGCATCAGCCCCAGCATTTT.

There are many counts of this clonotype. This rearrangement joins TRBV11-2 to TRBJ2-1; D is ambiguous. The CDR3 loop spans 16 amino acids. Deletions cut 7 bases from V and 0 bases from J, with 16 bases between. Germline V gene sequence: CDR1 SGHAT, CDR2 FQNNGV. CDR3 loop: CASTMGGEHSYNEQFF. Here the CDR3 DNA reads TGTGCCAGCACCATGGGTGGGGAACACTCCTACAATGAGCAGTTCTTC.

This clonotype was counted between two and nine times. Being one base from a much bigger clone, this may be a read error. This chain joins TRBV7-3 and TRBJ2-5, with 7 bases lining up with TRBD1. The CDR3 sequence is 13 residues long. CDR1 and CDR2 (germline): SGHTA, FQGTGA. CDR3 region: CASSLTGLETQHF. In DNA form, the CDR3 reads TGTGCCAGCAGTCTGACAGGGTTGGAGACCCAGCACTTC.

In its sample, this clonotype was seen many times. J is TRBJ2-4 and V is TRBV24-1; D is perhaps TRBD2 (6 bases). Per germline, CDR1 KGHDR and CDR2 SFDVKD. The CDR3 runs 15 residues. V gave up 4 bases and J gave up 7 bases, with 16 bases separating them. The CDR3 DNA reads TGTGCCACCAGTGACTCCGGGGCGGCGGGGAACATTCAGTACTTC. This codes for CATSDSGAAGNIQYF.

This clonotype was counted ten times or more. The chain carries TRBV7-3 and TRBJ2-7; 7 bases line up with TRBD2. Germline loops: CDR1 SGHTA, CDR2 FQGTGA. V gave up 5 bases and J gave up 4 bases; unmatched junction bases: 14. There are 16 residues in the CDR3. The CDR3 sequence: CASSRQPTSEVYEQYF. DNA of the CDR3: TGTGCCAGCAGCCGACAGCCAACTAGCGAAGTGTACGAGCAGTACTTC. The variable domain in full, completed from reference TRBV7-3 and TRBJ2-7, reads GAGVSQTPSNKVTEKGKYVELRCDPISGHTALYWYRQSLGQGPEFLIYFQGTGAADDSGLPNDRFFAVRPEGSVSTLKIQRTERGDSAVYLCASSRQPTSEVYEQYFGPGTRLTVT.

This clonotype was seen ten or more times. The V gene is TRBV6-2 or TRBV6-3, the J gene TRBJ2-7; 8 nucleotides agree with TRBD1. The CDR3 is 12 amino acids. In germline, CDR1 is MNHEY, CDR2 SVGEGT. V shed 10 bases, J shed 6 bases, and the junction held 8 bases outside the gene matches. DNA for the CDR3: TGTGCCACGATGGGACAGGCAGGCGAGCAGTACTTC. Protein: CATMGQAGEQYF.

This clonotype has at least ten counts. V usage is TRBV11-2 and J usage is TRBJ2-3; the D is unclear. Deletions cut 5 bases from V and 5 bases from J, with 20 bases between. CDR3 length equals 16 residues. The germline V gene encodes CDR1 SGHAT and CDR2 FQNNGV. CDR3 sequence reads: CASSTPVRSLGDTQYF. The CDR3 nucleotides are TGTGCCAGCAGCACGCCGGTGCGGTCGTTGGGAGATACGCAGTATTTT. Variable domain in full (rest from reference TRBV11-2 and TRBJ2-3): EAGVAQSPRYKIIEKRQSVAFWCNPISGHATLYWYQQILGQGPKLLIQFQNNGVVDDSQLPKDRFSAERLKGVDSTLKIQPAKLEDSAVYLCASSTPVRSLGDTQYFGPGTRLTVL.

This clonotype was observed many times. This chain links TRBV6-1 with TRBJ1-2; D uncertain. Germline V lookup: CDR1 MNHNS, CDR2 SASEGT. CDR3 length: 13 amino acids. With 0 bases removed from V and 4 bases from J, the gap between germline ends came to 6 bases. Written as DNA, the CDR3 is TGTGCCAGCAGTGAAGCGCCCGTCTATGGCTACACCTTC. It codes for CASSEAPVYGYTF.